A selection of T cell receptor beta chains follows, all from one sample in a study of persistence of HIV-infected CD4 T cells. These receptors' antigens are unknown. TCRdb's table, derived via immunoSEQ multiplex PCR, lists solely in-frame clones and lacks some. The top ten hold 1.5% to 2% of the sample, which has roughly 20,000 clones, about 60% seen once. Sequenced material: CD4+ T cells sorted from PBMCs after roughly 19-hour stimulation, taken from a patient who received antiretroviral therapy. The receptors were gathered from an adult woman with HIV who was CMV-seropositive. The CDR3 runs from the conserved cysteine through the conserved F or W. Fields, in order: V gene, D gene, J gene, clone size, CDR3 protein, CDR3 DNA. A D gene is named only where the DNA matches it firmly. The size entry is marked missing in some rows and otherwise reads once, few, many or a size class.

V: TRBV5-8
D: TRBD2
J: TRBJ2-5
size: few
CDR3: CASSLRLAGETQYF
DNA: TGTGCCAGCAGCTTGCGGCTAGCGGGCGAGACCCAGTACTTC

V: TRBV7-3
D: .
J: TRBJ1-1
size: .
CDR3: CASSLRGQSEAFF
DNA: TGTGCCAGCAGCTTAAGGGGGCAGTCCGAAGCTTTCTTT

V: TRBV15
D: .
J: TRBJ1-2
size: .
CDR3: CATSLGEGILGYTF
DNA: TGTGCCACCAGCCTAGGGGAGGGAATATTGGGCTACACCTTC

V: TRBV10-2
D: .
J: TRBJ1-4
size: .
CDR3: CASSPGNEKLFF
DNA: TGCGCCAGCAGCCCAGGAAATGAAAAACTGTTTTTT

V: TRBV10-3
D: .
J: TRBJ1-4
size: .
CDR3: CAISESAAGSNEKLFF
DNA: TGTGCCATCAGTGAGTCGGCGGCAGGGTCTAATGAAAAACTGTTTTTT

V: TRBV28
D: .
J: TRBJ1-1
size: .
CDR3: CASSVGNTEAFF
DNA: TGTGCCAGCAGTGTCGGGAACACTGAAGCTTTCTTT

V: TRBV6-5
D: TRBD1
J: TRBJ1-1
size: .
CDR3: CASRVQGGVLNEAFF
DNA: TGTGCCAGCAGGGTGCAGGGGGGCGTTCTTAATGAAGCTTTCTTT

V: TRBV2
D: .
J: TRBJ1-5
size: medium-sized
CDR3: CASSVGSRPQHF
DNA: TGTGCCAGCAGTGTAGGATCCAGGCCCCAGCATTTT

V: TRBV5-6
D: TRBD2
J: TRBJ2-1
size: once
CDR3: CASSHGLAGNNEQFF
DNA: TGTGCCAGCAGCCATGGGCTAGCGGGGAACAATGAGCAGTTCTTC

V: TRBV12-3/TRBV12-4
D: TRBD1
J: TRBJ1-5
size: few
CDR3: CASSADRGQPQHF
DNA: TGTGCCAGCAGCGCGGACAGGGGCCAGCCCCAGCATTTT

V: TRBV7-2
D: .
J: TRBJ1-2
size: .
CDR3: CASSPGGQAAYGYTF
DNA: TGTGCCAGCAGCCCTGGCGGCCAGGCCGCCTATGGCTACACCTTC

V: TRBV3-1/TRBV3-2
D: .
J: TRBJ2-3
size: .
CDR3: CASSRGTTLDTQYF
DNA: TGTGCCAGCAGCCGAGGGACCACTTTAGATACGCAGTATTTT

V: TRBV29-1
D: .
J: TRBJ2-5
size: .
CDR3: CSVNRGEETQYF
DNA: TGCAGCGTCAATAGGGGGGAGGAGACCCAGTACTTC

V: TRBV6-5
D: .
J: TRBJ1-4
size: few
CDR3: CASSYSWDIGEKLFF
DNA: TGTGCCAGCAGTTACTCGTGGGACATCGGCGAAAAACTGTTTTTT

V: TRBV5-8
D: TRBD1
J: TRBJ1-5
size: .
CDR3: CASSLTGDFYQPQHF
DNA: TGTGCCAGCAGCCTAACAGGGGATTTTTATCAGCCCCAGCATTTT

V: TRBV4-2
D: .
J: TRBJ1-1
size: .
CDR3: CASSQEYGLNTEAFF
DNA: TGTGCCAGCAGCCAAGAGTACGGGCTGAACACTGAAGCTTTCTTT

V: TRBV6-5
D: .
J: TRBJ1-1
size: .
CDR3: CASTIQEGGTEAFF
DNA: TGTGCCAGCACAATTCAGGAGGGAGGCACTGAAGCTTTCTTT

V: TRBV6-5
D: .
J: TRBJ2-2
size: .
CDR3: CASKGVGELFF
DNA: TGTGCCAGCAAGGGGGTTGGGGAGCTGTTTTTT

V: TRBV5-1
D: .
J: TRBJ2-2
size: few
CDR3: CASKLTENTGELFF
DNA: TGCGCCAGCAAGCTGACAGAGAACACCGGGGAGCTGTTTTTT

V: TRBV24-1
D: .
J: TRBJ2-1
size: .
CDR3: CATSDQLGEQFF
DNA: TGTGCCACCAGTGATCAACTAGGTGAGCAGTTCTTC